This entry concerns a single T cell receptor (beta chain). The sample originates from a study of blood T cell repertoires in COVID-19. Study as a whole: T cells, B-cell-depleted T cells, or PBMCs supplied cDNA or gDNA.

Per the study methods: Scientists estimated how many nucleated cells there were by amplifying reference gene primers. Here immunoSEQ multiplex PCR was the method, and the copy in TCRdb shows in-frame clones only, minus some. The V and J calls and clone size were taken over from that table, and D and trimming were inferred from the DNA. The data hold a few hundred thousand clones, with about 89% observed a single time. The V gene's germline CDR1 is SGHDT and CDR2 YYEEEE. The CDR3 covers 15 residues. V lost 4 bases to trimming and J lost 7 bases; unmatched junction nucleotides: 8. The sample comprised peripheral blood. J is TRBJ2-1 and V is TRBV5-6; 10 nucleotides align to TRBD2. The TCR originated in a man aged 35-49 years who had recovered from COVID-19. CDR3 nucleotide sequence: TGTGCCAGCAGCCCCTGGACTAGCGGAAGTAATGAGCAGTTCTTC. As protein: CASSPWTSGSNEQFF.